The clone carrying this TCR beta chain turned up a few times. Its specificity is unknown. This entry is derived from a study of blood T cells in healthy people across ages. Study-level points and caveats: Relative to aged donors, long-lived donors carried more naive CD4+ cells and displayed higher diversity.

Alongside a J-beta primer mix, a sample-barcoded 5' primer served in a second PCR lasting about 7 to 12 cycles. TCRdb reprocessed the 5' RACE reads with MiXCR, giving one entry per CDR3 protein. The repertoire holds about 1.8 million distinct CDR3 sequences, around 48% seen once, with 2% to 2.5% in the top ten. This CDR3 spans 14 amino acids. Per germline, CDR1 SGHTA and CDR2 FQGNSA. V gave up 4 bases and J gave up 4 bases, with 14 bases separating them. Sequenced material: blood. This receptor was obtained from a woman in her thirties or forties in good health. The chain links TRBV7-2 to TRBJ2-7; D is unresolved. The CDR3, as DNA: TGTGCCAGCAGCTCGGAATTTCGAAGGTACGAGCAGTACTTC. Encoded protein: CASSSEFRRYEQYF.